One and the same sample provided the 21 T cell receptor beta chains below, sequenced in a study of shared clonotypes between healthy human individuals. Produced via immunoSEQ multiplex PCR; TCRdb's table is partial and in-frame only. The profile shows about 95,000 clones, 65% to 70% of them singletons. Source material: memory CD8+ T cells sorted from blood. The subset was: CD45RO+ cells pooled with CCR7-negative TemRA cells. These TCRs come from a man aged 30 to 45 in good health.

The chain combines TRBV5-1 with TRBJ1-4, with D unresolved. Between the trimmed V and J ends, which lost 4 bases and 0 bases, there was a span of 25 bases. This CDR3 contains 20 residues. Per germline, CDR1 SGHRS and CDR2 YFSETQ. CDR3 in amino acids: CASSRTNYNQLWATNEKLFF. For the CDR3, the DNA is TGCGCCAGCAGCAGAACAAACTATAATCAACTCTGGGCAACTAATGAAAAACTGTTTTTT.

This clone turned up a few times. The V gene is TRBV29-1, the J gene TRBJ2-7; maybe TRBD2 (5 bases). Per germline, CDR1 SQVTM and CDR2 ANQGSEA. V dropped 0 bases and J dropped 3 bases, with 15 bases sitting between them. The CDR3 is made up of 15 amino acids. DNA of the CDR3: TGCAGCGTTGAAGATCGGGGAACCTCGGGCTACGAGCAGTACTTC. Protein: CSVEDRGTSGYEQYF.

As concerns this clone: A read error may account for a junction end that differs from germline. The chain joins TRBV28 to TRBJ2-1, with D possibly being TRBD1 or TRBD2 (5 bases each). Germline V lookup: CDR1 MDHEN, CDR2 SYDVKM. The CDR3 has 11 amino acids. Here the CDR3 reads CASGPLAGTVF. The CDR3 DNA follows: TGTGCCAGCGGACCCCTTGCAGGGACCGTCTTC. The whole variable domain, filled in from reference TRBV28 and TRBJ2-1, reads DVKVTQSSRYLVKRTGEKVFLECVQDMDHENMFWYRQDPGLGLRLIYFSYDVKMKEKGDIPEGYSVSREKKERFSLILESASTNQTSMYLCASGPLAGTVFGPGTRLTVL.

This clone has a count of ten or more. V is TRBV30 and J is TRBJ2-2, with D tentatively TRBD1 (6 bases). Germline CDR1 and CDR2: GTSNPN and SVGIG (reference sequence). The CDR3 length is 18 residues. The ends were cut back, 0 bases at V and 0 bases at J, with 17 bases in the middle. In DNA form, the CDR3 reads TGTGCCTGGAGTGTATACGCAGGGGAGATTGCGAACACCGGGGAGCTGTTTTTT. Encoded protein: CAWSVYAGEIANTGELFF.

This chain joins TRBV2 and TRBJ2-7; tentatively, D is TRBD2 (5 bases). Per germline, CDR1 SNHLY and CDR2 FYNNEI. The CDR3 totals 13 residues. Trimming removed 7 bases at V and 6 bases at J, with 16 bases between. The CDR3 coding sequence is TGTGCCAGCACTCCGGGGTTAGGAGTCGAGCAGTACTTC. This sequence encodes CASTPGLGVEQYF.

CDR3 in amino acids: CASSPTPGLIAQETQYF. The CDR3 nucleotides read TGTGCCAGTAGTCCGACTCCGGGACTAATAGCCCAAGAGACCCAGTACTTC. The rearrangement links TRBV19 to TRBJ2-5, with 7 bases fitting TRBD2. V trimming: 5 bases; J trimming: 1 base; junction bases outside the gene matches: 13. Germline V gene sequence: CDR1 LNHDA, CDR2 SQIVND (reference sequence). This CDR3 has 17 residues. Full variable domain (remainder filled in from reference TRBV19 and TRBJ2-5): DGGITQSPKYLFRKEGQNVTLSCEQNLNHDAMYWYRQDPGQGLRLIYYSQIVNDFQKGDIAEGYSVSREKKESFPLTVTSAQKNPTAFYLCASSPTPGLIAQETQYFGPGTRLLVL.

The genes are TRBV15 and TRBJ1-1; D is uncertain. The ends were cut back, 0 bases at V and 4 bases at J, with 6 bases in the middle. The CDR3 is 13 amino acids. The germline CDR1 and CDR2 sequences are LNHNV and YYDKDF (reference sequence). CDR3: CATSRDMSTEAFF. In nucleotides, the CDR3 is TGTGCCACCAGCAGAGACATGTCCACTGAAGCTTTCTTT.

V is TRBV28 and J is TRBJ2-3; tentative D call: TRBD1 (6 bases). Germline V gene lookup returns CDR1 MDHEN and CDR2 SYDVKM. The CDR3 is made up of 11 amino acids. V was trimmed by 9 bases and J by 7 bases, leaving 11 bases between them. CDR3 loop: CASAGTYTQYF. CDR3 nucleotide sequence: TGTGCCAGTGCCGGGACATATACGCAGTATTTT.

The rearrangement links TRBV7-7 to TRBJ2-7, with D possibly being TRBD2 (6 bases). V lost 5 bases, J lost 3 bases, and 17 bases lay in between. Germline-derived CDR1 and CDR2 are SSHAT and FNYEAQ (reference sequence). This CDR3 has 15 residues. For the CDR3, the DNA is TGTGCCAGCAGCGAGCGACTGGGGGGAAACTACGAGCAGTACTTC. Amino acid sequence: CASSERLGGNYEQYF.

This chain connects TRBV25-1 to TRBJ1-4; 7 bases line up with TRBD1. Losses at the gene ends were 6 bases for V and 4 bases for J; bases not matched to a gene: 11. Germline V CDR1 and CDR2: MGHDK, SYGVNS. The CDR3 runs 16 residues. The CDR3 DNA follows: TGTGCCAGCAGCGGCGGACCCGCAGGGGGTAATGAAAAACTGTTTTTT. Residues: CASSGGPAGGNEKLFF.

This clone was counted only a few times. V and J are TRBV7-8 and TRBJ2-4; 8 bases fit TRBD2. The CDR3 extends over 15 amino acids. V dropped 4 bases and J dropped 7; count of bases not matched to a gene: 9. Germline V lookup: CDR1 SGHVS, CDR2 FQNEAQ. The CDR3 spells CASSSGPAGANIQYF. In nucleotides, the CDR3 is TGTGCCAGCAGCTCCGGGCCAGCGGGAGCTAACATTCAGTACTTC.

The chain uses TRBV5-1 and TRBJ2-2; D is ambiguous. The germline V and J ends were trimmed by 1 base and 5 bases, with 6 bases remaining between them. The V gene's germline CDR1 is SGHRS and CDR2 YFSETQ. CDR3 length: 13 amino acids. CDR3 residues: CASSLFITGELFF. The CDR3 DNA reads TGCGCCAGCAGCTTGTTTATTACCGGGGAGCTGTTTTTT. The whole variable domain, remainder taken from reference TRBV5-1 and TRBJ2-2, is KAGVTQTPRYLIKTRGQQVTLSCSPISGHRSVSWYQQTPGQGLQFLFEYFSETQRNKGNFPGRFSGRQFSNSRSEMNVSTLELGDSALYLCASSLFITGELFFGEGSRLTVL.

V is TRBV27 and J is TRBJ2-1, with 14 bases aligning to TRBD2. This CDR3 is 15 amino acids long. After removal of 4 bases from V and 6 bases from J, the junction contained 2 bases not matched to a gene. Germline values: CDR1 MNHEY, CDR2 SMNVEV (reference sequence). CDR3 amino acids: CASSYGLAGGNEQFF. The CDR3, as DNA: TGTGCCAGCAGTTACGGACTAGCGGGAGGCAATGAGCAGTTCTTC.

The CDR3 coding sequence is TGTGCCAGAAGCTTGGAACAGGGGGTCACCCCTAGCGGGAGATTCGGGGAGACCCAGTACTTC. The encoded protein is CARSLEQGVTPSGRFGETQYF. The rearrangement uses TRBV5-3 and TRBJ2-5; 10 bases are shared with TRBD2. TRBV5-3 is sorted into the ORF group, with uncertain function. The length of the CDR3 is 21 residues. Trimming took 0 bases from V and 5 from J; bases not matched to a gene: 22.

This clone was counted ten times or more. This chain's CDR3 is CASTLGGYEQYF. The CDR3 coding sequence is TGTGCCAGCACCCTTGGGGGCTACGAGCAGTACTTC. This sequence joins TRBV5-6 and TRBJ2-7, with D perhaps assigned TRBD1 or TRBD2 (5 bases each). CDR1 is SGHDT and CDR2 is YYEEEE in the germline V gene. The ends were cut back, 6 bases at V and 3 bases at J, with 10 bases in the middle. This CDR3 spans 12 amino acids.

V and J are TRBV11-3 and TRBJ2-7; D gene unclear. Germline V gene sequence: CDR1 SGHNT, CDR2 YENEEA. V dropped 5 bases and J dropped 2 bases, with 10 bases sitting between them. CDR3 length equals 13 residues. CDR3 nucleotide sequence: TGTGCCAGCAGCATCGGGCCGACCTACGAGCAGTACTTC. Translating it yields CASSIGPTYEQYF.

This clone occurred a few times. V usage is TRBV27 and J usage is TRBJ2-3; 7 nucleotides line up with TRBD2. After removal of 8 bases from V and 7 bases from J, the junction contained 12 bases not matched to a gene. CDR1 and CDR2 from the germline V gene are MNHEY and SMNVEV (reference sequence). The CDR3 is 14 residues long. This chain's CDR3 is CASSRRTSSNTQYF. In DNA, the CDR3 is TGTGCCAGCTCAAGGAGGACTAGTTCTAATACGCAGTATTTT.

V is TRBV14 and J is TRBJ1-3; the D is unclear. Germline CDR1 SGHDN, CDR2 FVKESK. CDR3 length equals 15 residues. The V end lost 1 base, the J end lost 0 bases, and 7 bases lay between the germline ends. CDR3 sequence (DNA): TGTGCCAGCAGCCAAGGGCTCTGCTCTGGAAACACCATATATTTT. Its protein is CASSQGLCSGNTIYF.

The chain joins TRBV13 to TRBJ2-7; D may match TRBD1 or TRBD2 (5 bases each). CDR1 and CDR2 from the germline V gene are PRHDT and FYEKMQ (reference sequence). The CDR3 loop spans 13 amino acids. The germline V and J ends were trimmed by 7 bases and 5 bases, with 15 bases remaining between them. CDR3 loop: CASKGEQHNEQYF. The CDR3 region has the DNA TGTGCCAGCAAAGGGGAGCAACATAACGAGCAGTACTTC. The variable domain in full, completed from reference TRBV13 and TRBJ2-7, reads AAGVIQSPRHLIKEKRETATLKCYPIPRHDTVYWYQQGPGQDPQFLISFYEKMQSDKGSIPDRFSAQQFSDYHSELNMSSLELGDSALYFCASKGEQHNEQYFGPGTRLTVT.

This clone was counted between two and nine times. The V and J genes are TRBV28 and TRBJ2-7; D might be TRBD2 (5 bases). The CDR3 spans 12 residues. The V end lost 9 bases, the J end lost 2 bases, and 11 bases lay between the germline ends. Germline lookup yields CDR1 MDHEN and CDR2 SYDVKM. The CDR3 region is CASSASPYEQYF. The CDR3 DNA is TGTGCCAGTAGCGCGAGCCCCTACGAGCAGTACTTC.

The chain carries TRBV7-2 and TRBJ2-7; D possibly uses TRBD1 or TRBD2 (6 bases each). Germline values: CDR1 SGHTA, CDR2 FQGNSA. V was clipped by 3 bases and J by 0 bases, with 18 bases between them. This CDR3 has 17 residues. CDR3 in DNA: TGTGCCAGCAGCTTGCAAGCCCGGGGGCCAAGCTCCTACGAGCAGTACTTC. It specifies CASSLQARGPSSYEQYF.